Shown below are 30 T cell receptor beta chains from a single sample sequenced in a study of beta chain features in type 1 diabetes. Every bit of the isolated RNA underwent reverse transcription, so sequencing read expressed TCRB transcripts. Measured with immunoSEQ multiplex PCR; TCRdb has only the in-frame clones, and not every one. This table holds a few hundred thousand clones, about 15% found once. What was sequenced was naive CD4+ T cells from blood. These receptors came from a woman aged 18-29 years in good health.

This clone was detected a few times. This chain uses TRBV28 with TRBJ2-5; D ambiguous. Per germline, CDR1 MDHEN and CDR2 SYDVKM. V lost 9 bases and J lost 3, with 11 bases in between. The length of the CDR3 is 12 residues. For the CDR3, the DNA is TGTGCCAGTAATGCCGGTGAAGAGACCCAGTACTTC. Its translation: CASNAGEETQYF. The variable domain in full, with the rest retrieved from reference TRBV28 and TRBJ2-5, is DVKVTQSSRYLVKRTGEKVFLECVQDMDHENMFWYRQDPGLGLRLIYFSYDVKMKEKGDIPEGYSVSREKKERFSLILESASTNQTSMYLCASNAGEETQYFGPGTRLLVL.

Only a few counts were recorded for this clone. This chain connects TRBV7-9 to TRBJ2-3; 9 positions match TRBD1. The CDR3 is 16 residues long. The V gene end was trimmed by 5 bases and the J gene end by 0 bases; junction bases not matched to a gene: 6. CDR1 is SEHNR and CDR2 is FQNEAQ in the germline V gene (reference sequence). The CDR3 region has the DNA TGTGCCAGCAGCGGACAGGGGACGCCCAGCACAGATACGCAGTATTTT. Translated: CASSGQGTPSTDTQYF. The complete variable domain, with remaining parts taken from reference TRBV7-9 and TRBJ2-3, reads DTGVSQNPRHKITKRGQNVTFRCDPISEHNRLYWYRQTLGQGPEFLTYFQNEAQLEKSRLLSDRFSAERPKGSFSTLEIQRTEQGDSAMYLCASSGQGTPSTDTQYFGPGTRLTVL.

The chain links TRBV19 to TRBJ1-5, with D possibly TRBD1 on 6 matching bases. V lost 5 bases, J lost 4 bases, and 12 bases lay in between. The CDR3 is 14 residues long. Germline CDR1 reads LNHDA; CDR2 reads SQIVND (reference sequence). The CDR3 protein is CASSPGASNQPQHF. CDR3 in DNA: TGTGCCAGTAGTCCAGGGGCTTCTAATCAGCCCCAGCATTTT.

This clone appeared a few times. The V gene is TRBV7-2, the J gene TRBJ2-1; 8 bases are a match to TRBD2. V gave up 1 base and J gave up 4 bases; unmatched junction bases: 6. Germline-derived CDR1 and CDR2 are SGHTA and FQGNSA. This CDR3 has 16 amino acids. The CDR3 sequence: CASSLVDLAGYNEQFF. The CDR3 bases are TGTGCCAGCAGCTTAGTTGATTTAGCGGGATACAATGAGCAGTTCTTC.

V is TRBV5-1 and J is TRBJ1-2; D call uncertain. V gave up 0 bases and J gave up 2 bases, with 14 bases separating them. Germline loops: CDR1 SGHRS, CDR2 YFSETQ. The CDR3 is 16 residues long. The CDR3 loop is CASSLASAPINYGYTF. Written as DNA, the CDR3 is TGCGCCAGCAGCTTGGCCAGCGCACCTATCAACTATGGCTACACCTTC.

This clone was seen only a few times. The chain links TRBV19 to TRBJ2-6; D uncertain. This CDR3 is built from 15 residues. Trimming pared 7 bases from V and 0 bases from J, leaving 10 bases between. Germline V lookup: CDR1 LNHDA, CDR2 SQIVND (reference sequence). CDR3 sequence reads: CASTEDTSGANVLTF. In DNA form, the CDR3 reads TGTGCCAGTACGGAAGACACCTCTGGGGCCAACGTCCTGACTTTC.

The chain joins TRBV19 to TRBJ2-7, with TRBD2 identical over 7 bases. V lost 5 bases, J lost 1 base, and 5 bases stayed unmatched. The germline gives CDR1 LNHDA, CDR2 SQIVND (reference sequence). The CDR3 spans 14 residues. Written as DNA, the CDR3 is TGTGCCAGTAGTTCTGCGGGAGAGTCCTACGAGCAGTACTTC. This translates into CASSSAGESYEQYF. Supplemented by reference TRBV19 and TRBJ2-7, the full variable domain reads DGGITQSPKYLFRKEGQNVTLSCEQNLNHDAMYWYRQDPGQGLRLIYYSQIVNDFQKGDIAEGYSVSREKKESFPLTVTSAQKNPTAFYLCASSSAGESYEQYFGPGTRLTVT.

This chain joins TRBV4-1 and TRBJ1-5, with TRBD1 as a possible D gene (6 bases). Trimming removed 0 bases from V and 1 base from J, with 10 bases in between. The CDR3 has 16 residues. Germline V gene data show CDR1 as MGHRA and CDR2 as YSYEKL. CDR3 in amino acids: CASSQEGGRSNQPQHF. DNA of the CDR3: TGCGCCAGCAGCCAAGAAGGGGGAAGGAGCAATCAGCCCCAGCATTTT.

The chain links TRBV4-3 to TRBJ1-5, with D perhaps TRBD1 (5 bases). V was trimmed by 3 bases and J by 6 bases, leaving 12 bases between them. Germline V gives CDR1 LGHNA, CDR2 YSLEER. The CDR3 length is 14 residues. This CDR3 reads CASSQADGGQPQHF. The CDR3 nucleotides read TGCGCCAGCAGCCAGGCAGACGGGGGTCAGCCCCAGCATTTT.

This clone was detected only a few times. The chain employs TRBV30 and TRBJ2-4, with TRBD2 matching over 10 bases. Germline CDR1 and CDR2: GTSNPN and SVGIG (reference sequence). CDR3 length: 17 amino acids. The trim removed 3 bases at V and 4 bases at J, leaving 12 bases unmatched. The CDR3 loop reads CAWSPWGLAGEKNIQYF. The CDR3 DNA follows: TGTGCCTGGAGCCCCTGGGGGCTAGCGGGAGAGAAAAACATTCAGTACTTC.

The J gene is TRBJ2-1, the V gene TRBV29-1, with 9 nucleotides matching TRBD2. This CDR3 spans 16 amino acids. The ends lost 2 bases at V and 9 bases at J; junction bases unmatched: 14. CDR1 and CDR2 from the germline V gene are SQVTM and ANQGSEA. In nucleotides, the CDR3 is TGCAGCGTTGAAATCCTTGTGAGAATAGCGGGAGCTGAGCAGTTCTTC. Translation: CSVEILVRIAGAEQFF.

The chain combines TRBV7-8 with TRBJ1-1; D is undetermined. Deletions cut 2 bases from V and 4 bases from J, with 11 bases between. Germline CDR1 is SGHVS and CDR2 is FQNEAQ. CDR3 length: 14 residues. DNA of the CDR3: TGTGCCAGCAGCTTAAAACTCCCTGGCACTGAAGCTTTCTTT. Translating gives CASSLKLPGTEAFF.

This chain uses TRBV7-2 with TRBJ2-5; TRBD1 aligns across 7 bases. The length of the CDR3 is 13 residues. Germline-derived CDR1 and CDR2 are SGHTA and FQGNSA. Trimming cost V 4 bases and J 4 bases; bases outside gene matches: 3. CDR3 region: CASSSSGGETQYF. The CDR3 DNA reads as TGTGCCAGCAGCTCCTCAGGGGGAGAGACCCAGTACTTC. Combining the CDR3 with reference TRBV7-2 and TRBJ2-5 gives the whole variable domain GAGVSQSPSNKVTEKGKDVELRCDPISGHTALYWYRQSLGQGLEFLIYFQGNSAPDKSGLPSDRFSAERTGGSVSTLTIQRTQQEDSAVYLCASSSSGGETQYFGPGTRLLVL.

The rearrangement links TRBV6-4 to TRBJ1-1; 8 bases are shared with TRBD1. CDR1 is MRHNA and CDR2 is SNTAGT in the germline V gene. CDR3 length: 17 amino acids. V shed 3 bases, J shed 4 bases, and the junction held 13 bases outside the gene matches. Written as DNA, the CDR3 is TGTGCCAGCAGTGAACATCTGATGGACAGGGCGAGCACTGAAGCTTTCTTT. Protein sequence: CASSEHLMDRASTEAFF.

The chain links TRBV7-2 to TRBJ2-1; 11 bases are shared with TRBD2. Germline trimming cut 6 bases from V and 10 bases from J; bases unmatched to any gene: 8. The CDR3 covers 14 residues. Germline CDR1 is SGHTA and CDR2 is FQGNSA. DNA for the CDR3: TGTGCCAGCAGGACCGGGACTAGCGGCAGCGAGCAGTTCTTC. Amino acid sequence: CASRTGTSGSEQFF.

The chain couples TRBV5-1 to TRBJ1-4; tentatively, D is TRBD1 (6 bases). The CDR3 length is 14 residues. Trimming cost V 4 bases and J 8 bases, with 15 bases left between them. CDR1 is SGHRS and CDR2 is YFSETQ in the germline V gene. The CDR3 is CASSHRVGGEKLFF. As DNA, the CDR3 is TGCGCCAGCAGCCACAGGGTTGGAGGAGAAAAACTGTTTTTT.

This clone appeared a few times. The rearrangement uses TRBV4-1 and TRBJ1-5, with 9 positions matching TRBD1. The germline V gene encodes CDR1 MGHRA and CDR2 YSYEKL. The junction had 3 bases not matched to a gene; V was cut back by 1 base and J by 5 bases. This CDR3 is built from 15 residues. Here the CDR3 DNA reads TGCGCCAGCAGCCAAGGGGACAGGGACGATCAGCCCCAGCATTTT. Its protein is CASSQGDRDDQPQHF.

CDR3 loop: CAWKLAGGPHEQFF. The CDR3 nucleotides read TGTGCCTGGAAGCTAGCGGGAGGGCCCCATGAGCAGTTCTTC. The chain carries TRBV30 and TRBJ2-1; TRBD2 agrees at 12 bases. V was clipped by 4 bases and J by 8 bases; unmatched bases: 6. The CDR3 is made up of 14 amino acids. Germline V lookup: CDR1 GTSNPN, CDR2 SVGIG (reference sequence).

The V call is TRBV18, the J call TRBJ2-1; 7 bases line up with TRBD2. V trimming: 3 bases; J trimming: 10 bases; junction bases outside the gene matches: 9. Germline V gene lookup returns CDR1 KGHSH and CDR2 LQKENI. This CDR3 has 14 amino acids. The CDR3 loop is CASSPLQQRGEQFF. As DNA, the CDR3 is TGTGCCAGCTCACCGTTACAGCAGCGGGGCGAGCAGTTCTTC.

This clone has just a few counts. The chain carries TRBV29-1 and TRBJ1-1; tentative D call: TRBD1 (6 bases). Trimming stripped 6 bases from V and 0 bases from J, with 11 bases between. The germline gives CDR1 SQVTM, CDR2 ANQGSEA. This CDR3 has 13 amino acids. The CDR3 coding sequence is TGCAGCGTGAACAGGGTATTGAACACTGAAGCTTTCTTT. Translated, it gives CSVNRVLNTEAFF.

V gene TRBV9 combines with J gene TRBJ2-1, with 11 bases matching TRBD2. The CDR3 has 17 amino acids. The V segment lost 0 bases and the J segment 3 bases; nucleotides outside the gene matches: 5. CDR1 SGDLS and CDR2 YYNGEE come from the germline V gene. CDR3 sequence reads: CASSVVPGTSGYNEQFF. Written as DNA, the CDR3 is TGTGCCAGCAGCGTAGTCCCCGGGACTAGCGGCTACAATGAGCAGTTCTTC.

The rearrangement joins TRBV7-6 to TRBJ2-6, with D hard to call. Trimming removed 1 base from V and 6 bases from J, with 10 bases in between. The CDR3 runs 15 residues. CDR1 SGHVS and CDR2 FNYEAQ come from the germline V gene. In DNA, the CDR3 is TGTGCCAGCAGCTTAGAAGTTACACCGGCCAACGTCCTGACTTTC. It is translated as CASSLEVTPANVLTF.

CDR3 in DNA: TGTGCCGGAGCGTCAGCGGGAGTGTACGAGCAGTACTTC. It is translated as CAGASAGVYEQYF. The rearrangement links TRBV30 to TRBJ2-7, with 8 bases lining up with TRBD2. V lost 8 bases and J lost 4; bases outside the gene matches: 10. Per germline, CDR1 GTSNPN and CDR2 SVGIG (reference sequence). CDR3 length: 13 residues.

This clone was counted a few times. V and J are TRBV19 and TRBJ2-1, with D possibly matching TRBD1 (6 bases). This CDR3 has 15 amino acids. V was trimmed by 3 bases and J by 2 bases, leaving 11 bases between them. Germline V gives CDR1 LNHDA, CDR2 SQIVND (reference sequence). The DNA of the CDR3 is TGTGCCAGTAGTATCAAAGGGGGAGCCTACAATGAGCAGTTCTTC. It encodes CASSIKGGAYNEQFF.

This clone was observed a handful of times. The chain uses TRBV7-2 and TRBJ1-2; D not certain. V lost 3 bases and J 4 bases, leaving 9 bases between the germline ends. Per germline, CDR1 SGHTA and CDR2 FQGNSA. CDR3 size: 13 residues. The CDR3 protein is CASSFYSIYGYTF. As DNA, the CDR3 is TGTGCCAGCAGCTTCTACAGCATCTATGGCTACACCTTC.

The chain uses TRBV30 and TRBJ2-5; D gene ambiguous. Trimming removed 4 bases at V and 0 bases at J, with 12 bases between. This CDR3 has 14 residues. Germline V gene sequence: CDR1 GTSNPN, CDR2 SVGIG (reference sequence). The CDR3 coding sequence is TGTGCCTGGACCCAGTCGTTAAACCAAGAGACCCAGTACTTC. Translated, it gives CAWTQSLNQETQYF.

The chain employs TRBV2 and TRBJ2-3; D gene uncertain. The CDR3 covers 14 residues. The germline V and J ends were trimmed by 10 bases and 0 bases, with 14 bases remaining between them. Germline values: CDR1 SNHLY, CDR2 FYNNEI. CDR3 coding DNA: TGTGCCAACTCCGCGGATTGGAGCACAGATACGCAGTATTTT. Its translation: CANSADWSTDTQYF.

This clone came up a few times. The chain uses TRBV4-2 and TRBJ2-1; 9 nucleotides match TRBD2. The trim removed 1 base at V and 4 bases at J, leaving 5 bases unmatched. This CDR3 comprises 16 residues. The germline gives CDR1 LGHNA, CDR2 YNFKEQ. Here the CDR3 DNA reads TGTGCCAGCAGCCAAGTCGCGGGAGGGGGTTACAATGAGCAGTTCTTC. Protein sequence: CASSQVAGGGYNEQFF.

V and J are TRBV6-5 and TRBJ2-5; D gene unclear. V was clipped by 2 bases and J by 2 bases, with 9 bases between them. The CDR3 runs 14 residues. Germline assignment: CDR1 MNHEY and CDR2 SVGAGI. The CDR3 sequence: CASSYGPLQETQYF. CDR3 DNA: TGTGCCAGCAGTTACGGCCCGTTACAAGAGACCCAGTACTTC.

The CDR3 sequence is CASSPYYEQYF. As DNA, the CDR3 is TGTGCCAGCAGTCCTTACTACGAGCAGTACTTC. This chain joins TRBV2 and TRBJ2-7, with D unresolved. CDR1 is SNHLY, CDR2 FYNNEI, per germline. This CDR3 comprises 11 residues. V shed 5 bases and J shed 3 bases, with 5 bases lying between them.